Listed below are T cell receptor beta chains from one sample, sequenced in a study of T cell responses to AZD1222 COVID-19 vaccine. Data came from immunoSEQ multiplex PCR; TCRdb stores just in-frame clones and leaves some out. In the table there are more than 50,000 clones, nearly 90% of which are singletons. Sequenced material: peripheral blood, taken on day 0 of AZD1222 vaccination. The source of these receptors is an adult in good health. Both conserved end residues are part of each CDR3. D genes are given only for firm matches. Clone size is not always given. Where it is, it says once, few, many or a class for expanded clones.

J gene	V gene	D gene	clone size	CDR3 protein	CDR3 DNA
TRBJ1-3	TRBV6-2/TRBV6-3	.	.	CASSYGNTIYF	TGTGCCAGCAGTTACGGAAACACCATATATTTT
TRBJ2-1	TRBV4-2	TRBD1	once	CASSSETGDNEQFF	TGTGCCAGCAGCTCCGAGACAGGGGACAATGAGCAGTTCTTC
TRBJ2-7	TRBV6-5	TRBD2	.	CASRPGTRAYEQYF	TGTGCCAGCAGACCCGGGACTAGGGCCTACGAGCAGTACTTC
TRBJ1-5	TRBV6-2/TRBV6-3	TRBD1	.	CASSFDRGGQPQHF	TGTGCCAGCAGTTTTGACAGGGGAGGCCAGCCCCAGCATTTT
TRBJ2-3	TRBV6-5	.	.	CASSYSYRPDTQYF	TGTGCCAGCAGTTACTCGTACCGTCCAGATACGCAGTATTTT
TRBJ2-7	TRBV15	TRBD2	.	CATSIGTSGAYEQYF	TGTGCCACCAGCATAGGGACTAGCGGCGCCTACGAGCAGTACTTC
TRBJ2-3	TRBV5-4	TRBD2	.	CASSLGIAGASDTQYF	TGTGCCAGCAGCTTGGGGATAGCGGGGGCTTCAGATACGCAGTATTTT
TRBJ2-7	TRBV6-1	.	.	CASSDGLGQSYEQYF	TGTGCCAGCAGTGACGGTCTAGGACAGTCGTACGAGCAGTACTTC
TRBJ1-5	TRBV7-9	TRBD1	.	CASSPGTGNQPQHF	TGTGCCAGCAGCCCTGGGACAGGGAATCAGCCCCAGCATTTT
TRBJ1-2	TRBV19	.	.	CSSGSYGYTF	TGTTCCAGCGGCAGCTATGGCTACACCTTC
TRBJ1-5	TRBV6-2/TRBV6-3	.	.	CASSPPTGTEELQHF	TGTGCCAGCAGTCCCCCTACCGGGACGGAGGAACTCCAGCATTTT
TRBJ1-3	TRBV5-6	.	once	CASSLIPSGNTIYF	TGTGCCAGCAGCTTGATCCCGTCAGGAAACACCATATATTTT
TRBJ1-1	TRBV19	TRBD1	once	CASSLQTGATTEAFF	TGTGCCAGTAGCTTGCAAACAGGGGCGACCACTGAAGCTTTCTTT
TRBJ2-7	TRBV7-8	.	.	CASSLRGSYEQYF	TGTGCCAGCAGCCTAAGGGGTAGCTACGAGCAGTACTTC
TRBJ2-3	TRBV11-3	.	.	CASSSVNIDTQYF	TGTGCCAGCAGCTCCGTCAATATAGATACGCAGTATTTT
TRBJ1-2	TRBV5-4	.	once	CASSGDSNYGYTF	TGTGCCAGCAGCGGGGACTCCAACTATGGCTACACCTTC
TRBJ1-1	TRBV11-2	.	.	CASSRYTEAFF	TGTGCCAGCAGCCGATACACTGAAGCTTTCTTT
TRBJ2-7	TRBV4-1	.	few	CASSQGYRVGGSYEQYF	TGCGCCAGCAGCCAAGGGTATAGGGTCGGGGGCTCCTACGAGCAGTACTTC
TRBJ1-1	TRBV2	.	few	CASRAGAEAFF	TGTGCCAGCAGGGCGGGGGCTGAAGCTTTCTTT
TRBJ1-3	TRBV12-3/TRBV12-4	.	.	CASSPSSGNTIYF	TGTGCCAGCAGCCCCTCCTCTGGAAACACCATATATTTT
TRBJ2-1	TRBV5-4	.	.	CASSLNPWGGANEQFF	TGTGCCAGCAGCTTGAACCCCTGGGGGGGGGCAAATGAGCAGTTCTTC
TRBJ1-1	TRBV19	.	.	CASNRGLKAFF	TGTGCCAGTAACCGGGGACTCAAAGCTTTCTTT
TRBJ2-1	TRBV19	TRBD1	.	CASSIQGQGENEQFF	TGTGCCAGTAGTATCCAGGGGCAGGGGGAGAATGAGCAGTTCTTC
TRBJ1-1	TRBV4-1	TRBD1	.	CASSQGQGKDTEAFF	TGCGCCAGCAGCCAGGGACAGGGGAAGGACACTGAAGCTTTCTTT
TRBJ2-2	TRBV5-5	TRBD1	.	CASSPPGQGVSGELFF	TGTGCCAGCAGCCCTCCGGGACAGGGGGTTTCCGGGGAGCTGTTTTTT
TRBJ2-1	TRBV29-1	TRBD2	once	CSARAGGPNNEQFF	TGCAGCGCTAGAGCGGGGGGACCAAACAATGAGCAGTTCTTC
TRBJ1-1	TRBV25-1	TRBD1	.	CASSETGRYTEAFF	TGTGCCAGCAGCGAGACAGGGCGGTACACTGAAGCTTTCTTT
TRBJ2-1	TRBV6-5	TRBD2	.	CASSYNERGASVEFF	TGTGCCAGCAGTTACAACGAGCGGGGGGCCTCTGTTGAGTTCTTC
TRBJ2-2	TRBV2	TRBD1	.	CAITGGYTGELFF	TGTGCGATCACAGGGGGGTATACCGGGGAGCTGTTTTTT
TRBJ1-2	TRBV24-1	.	few	CATSEGGANYGYTF	TGTGCCACATCCGAGGGGGGGGCTAACTATGGCTACACCTTC
TRBJ2-3	TRBV6-5	.	.	CASSYSRWDADTQYF	TGTGCCAGCAGTTACTCGAGGTGGGATGCAGATACGCAGTATTTT
TRBJ1-4	TRBV4-1	TRBD1	.	CASSQHATGNEKLFF	TGCGCCAGCAGCCAACACGCGACAGGGAATGAAAAACTGTTTTTT
TRBJ2-2	TRBV9	TRBD1	.	CASSHLTGQDVTNTGELFF	TGTGCCAGCAGCCACCTCACGGGACAGGATGTCACGAACACCGGGGAGCTGTTTTTT
TRBJ1-3	TRBV2	.	.	CASRYSSGNTIYF	TGTGCCAGCAGATACAGCTCTGGAAACACCATATATTTT
TRBJ1-5	TRBV4-3	.	.	CASSQTGLKGQPQHF	TGCGCCAGCAGCCAAACAGGGTTGAAGGGACAGCCCCAGCATTTT
TRBJ1-6	TRBV7-6	TRBD1	.	CASSRDRGPYNSPLHF	TGTGCCAGCAGCCGGGACAGGGGTCCCTATAATTCACCCCTCCACTTT
TRBJ2-2	TRBV5-4	TRBD1	.	CASSPTPDRATGELFF	TGTGCCAGCAGCCCCACCCCTGACAGGGCCACCGGGGAGCTGTTTTTT
TRBJ2-1	TRBV11-2	.	.	CASSLDRTSGQEQFF	TGTGCCAGCAGCTTAGATCGTACGTCAGGGCAAGAGCAGTTCTTC
TRBJ1-3	TRBV6-5	.	once	CASSYSTEGNTIYF	TGTGCCAGCAGTTACTCGACGGAGGGGAACACCATATATTTT
TRBJ2-7	TRBV27	.	.	CASSFGAVGVYEQYF	TGTGCCAGCAGTTTCGGAGCAGTGGGTGTGTACGAGCAGTACTTC
TRBJ2-1	TRBV7-3	.	.	CASSLPGVNEQFF	TGTGCCAGCAGCTTACCGGGGGTGAATGAGCAGTTCTTC
TRBJ2-1	TRBV7-2	TRBD1	once	CASSARGPYNEQFF	TGTGCCAGCAGCGCGAGGGGGCCCTACAATGAGCAGTTCTTC
TRBJ1-2	TRBV7-9	TRBD1	.	CASSSMTGGTKGYTF	TGTGCCAGCAGCTCCATGACAGGGGGTACGAAGGGCTACACCTTC
TRBJ1-2	TRBV6-5	.	.	CASREGWGYTF	TGTGCCAGCAGAGAGGGCTGGGGCTACACCTTC
TRBJ1-2	TRBV9	.	.	CASSVDTATNYGYTF	TGTGCCAGCAGCGTAGACACAGCTACTAACTATGGCTACACCTTC
TRBJ1-1	TRBV6-5	TRBD1	.	CASSQGGLNTEAFF	TGTGCCAGCAGCCAGGGGGGACTGAACACTGAAGCTTTCTTT
TRBJ2-7	TRBV19	TRBD2	.	CASSGGGIYEQYF	TGTGCCAGTAGTGGCGGGGGAATCTACGAGCAGTACTTC
TRBJ1-1	TRBV6-5	.	once	CASSYSTLAEAFF	TGTGCCAGCAGTTATTCCACCCTAGCGGAAGCTTTCTTT
TRBJ1-1	TRBV25-1	.	.	CASSDPQVNTEAFF	TGTGCCAGCAGTGACCCTCAAGTAAACACTGAAGCTTTCTTT
TRBJ2-1	TRBV6-4	.	.	CASSDRAMSSYNEQFF	TGTGCCAGCAGTGACCGTGCTATGAGCTCCTACAATGAGCAGTTCTTC
TRBJ1-2	TRBV19	.	.	CASSKDSGGGYTF	TGTGCCAGTAGTAAGGACAGTGGGGGCGGCTACACCTTC
TRBJ2-5	TRBV5-1	.	.	CASSSAWGKETQYF	TGCGCCAGCAGCTCGGCATGGGGGAAGGAGACCCAGTACTTC
TRBJ2-5	TRBV28	.	.	CASTSQARETQYF	TGTGCCAGCACTTCCCAGGCGCGGGAGACCCAGTACTTC
TRBJ2-7	TRBV7-8	.	.	CASSLDGVSGKYF	TGTGCCAGCAGCTTAGATGGAGTCTCTGGAAAGTACTTC
TRBJ1-2	TRBV6-5	.	.	CASSRDTANYGYTF	TGTGCCAGCAGTCGGGACACAGCTAACTATGGCTACACCTTC